The 16 T cell receptor beta chains presented below share a single source sample, sequenced in a study of blood T cell repertoires in COVID-19. The table came from immunoSEQ multiplex PCR; TCRdb's copy has only in-frame clones and leaves some out. The sample yields some 530,000 clones, roughly nine tenths seen once. The material sequenced was PBMCs or T cells enriched from blood (not recorded which). The receptors were sampled from a woman aged 55-70 years who had recovered from COVID-19.

The CDR3 sequence: CASRQGSGARGTEAFF. The CDR3 coding sequence is TGTGCCAGCAGACAGGGAAGTGGGGCCCGAGGGACTGAAGCTTTCTTT. The chain is built from TRBV5-4 and TRBJ1-1; maybe TRBD1 (6 bases). Deletions cut 5 bases from V and 5 bases from J, with 22 bases between. CDR3 length: 16 residues. CDR1 SGHNT and CDR2 YYREEE come from the germline V gene (reference sequence).

The chain uses TRBV28 and TRBJ1-2, with D perhaps matching TRBD1 (5 bases). The CDR3 totals 15 residues. Germline V CDR1 and CDR2: MDHEN, SYDVKM. The V gene lost 3 bases and the J gene lost 8 bases, with 19 bases spanning the gap. For the CDR3, the DNA is TGTGCCAGCAGTTTCCCCGCCGGAAGGGGCAACGGCTACACCTTC. The encoded protein is CASSFPAGRGNGYTF.

The chain recombines TRBV7-2 with TRBJ1-5; TRBD1 is a possible D gene (5 bases). Germline-derived CDR1 and CDR2 are SGHTA and FQGNSA. V was clipped by 2 bases and J by 6 bases, with 14 bases between them. This CDR3 is 15 amino acids long. CDR3 sequence reads: CASSLFPGVVQPQHF. The CDR3 DNA is TGTGCCAGCAGCTTATTCCCGGGGGTAGTTCAGCCCCAGCATTTT.

This clone has just one count. The J gene is TRBJ1-2, the V gene TRBV9, with D perhaps TRBD1 (5 bases). V was cut by 4 bases and J by 2 bases, with 15 bases left in between. Per the germline V gene, CDR1 is SGDLS and CDR2 is YYNGEE. The CDR3 is made up of 15 amino acids. The CDR3 region is CASSPRWGHNYGYTF. The CDR3 bases are TGTGCCAGCAGCCCACGTTGGGGCCACAACTATGGCTACACCTTC.

This chain joins TRBV19 and TRBJ1-2, with D tentatively TRBD1 (5 bases). Per germline, CDR1 LNHDA and CDR2 SQIVND (reference sequence). This CDR3 contains 13 residues. V gave up 7 bases and J gave up 7 bases, with 16 bases separating them. The CDR3 sequence is CASIGGELGGYTF. In DNA, the CDR3 is TGTGCCAGTATCGGGGGGGAATTAGGTGGCTACACCTTC.

The gene calls are TRBV27 and TRBJ1-6; 8 nucleotides line up with TRBD1. The CDR3 spans 15 residues. The V and J ends lost 5 bases and 7 bases, in that order; junction bases with no gene match: 7. CDR1 and CDR2 (germline): MNHEY, SMNVEV (reference sequence). The DNA of the CDR3 is TGTGCCAGCAGTCGAGGGGGACAGGTAAATTCACCCCTCCACTTT. Its protein product is CASSRGGQVNSPLHF.

The chain is built from TRBV11-2 and TRBJ2-2; weak D call: TRBD1 (6 bases). The CDR3 sequence is 15 residues long. V was shortened by 1 base and J by 6 bases, with 12 bases between the two germline ends. From germline, CDR1 is SGHAT and CDR2 FQNNGV. CDR3 loop: CASSLAGRGAGELFF. In DNA form, the CDR3 reads TGTGCCAGCAGCTTAGCCGGCAGGGGAGCCGGGGAGCTGTTTTTT.

This sequence joins TRBV2 and TRBJ1-4; 7 nucleotides line up with TRBD1. Germline lookup yields CDR1 SNHLY and CDR2 FYNNEI. J was trimmed by 8 bases and V by 6 bases; bases with no gene match: 12. The CDR3 loop spans 15 amino acids. The CDR3: CASRTQGGRGEKLFF. The CDR3 nucleotides read TGTGCCAGCAGAACGCAGGGGGGCCGGGGAGAAAAACTGTTTTTT.

The rearrangement uses TRBV10-3 and TRBJ2-3, with 10 bases that match TRBD2. The germline V gene encodes CDR1 ENHRY and CDR2 SYGVKD. This CDR3 region has 16 residues. J gave up 2 bases and V 0 bases, and 2 bases lay outside the gene matches. The CDR3 sequence is CAISESTSGDTDTQYF. In DNA form, the CDR3 reads TGTGCCATCAGTGAGTCTACTAGCGGGGACACAGATACGCAGTATTTT.

The chain employs TRBV5-1 and TRBJ1-5, with D tentatively TRBD1 (6 bases). Trimming pared 2 bases from V and 3 bases from J, leaving 12 bases between. The length of the CDR3 is 15 residues. Germline CDR1 reads SGHRS; CDR2 reads YFSETQ. The CDR3 sequence is CASSFQTGPNQPQHF. The CDR3 nucleotides read TGCGCCAGCAGCTTTCAAACAGGGCCCAATCAGCCCCAGCATTTT.

This chain links TRBV5-1 with TRBJ1-6; D might be TRBD1 (6 bases). Germline V gene data show CDR1 as SGHRS and CDR2 as YFSETQ. V shed 3 bases and J shed 5 bases, with 12 bases lying between them. CDR3 length: 15 residues. The CDR3 DNA sequence: TGCGCCAGCAGCTCGACGACAGGAGATAATTCACCCCTCCACTTT. Protein product: CASSSTTGDNSPLHF.

This clone was found once. The genes are TRBV11-3 and TRBJ2-7; D is unclear. The CDR3 consists of 13 residues. Germline assignment: CDR1 SGHNT and CDR2 YENEEA. V lost 8 bases, J lost 2 bases, and 13 bases lay in between. The CDR3 spells CASRPLGAYEQYF. The CDR3 coding sequence is TGTGCCAGCCGGCCTCTTGGAGCCTACGAGCAGTACTTC.

The J gene is TRBJ2-3, the V gene TRBV7-2; 10 bases agree with TRBD2. This CDR3 region has 16 residues. The junction had 9 bases not matched to a gene; V was cut back by 5 bases and J by 4 bases. Germline CDR1 reads SGHTA; CDR2 reads FQGNSA. CDR3: CASSPEAGGPPDTQYF. The CDR3 DNA follows: TGTGCCAGCAGCCCCGAAGCGGGGGGGCCCCCAGATACGCAGTATTTT. The complete variable domain, with remaining parts taken from reference TRBV7-2 and TRBJ2-3, reads GAGVSQSPSNKVTEKGKDVELRCDPISGHTALYWYRQSLGQGLEFLIYFQGNSAPDKSGLPSDRFSAERTGGSVSTLTIQRTQQEDSAVYLCASSPEAGGPPDTQYFGPGTRLTVL.

This chain links TRBV19 with TRBJ1-4; D ambiguous. CDR1 LNHDA and CDR2 SQIVND come from the germline V gene (reference sequence). The CDR3 contains 14 residues. V lost 6 bases and J 7 bases, leaving 15 bases between the germline ends. The CDR3 loop is CASSQPGMGEKLFF. The CDR3 nucleotides read TGTGCCAGTAGCCAGCCGGGGATGGGTGAAAAACTGTTTTTT.

The genes are TRBV28 and TRBJ1-5; D is uncertain. Per germline, CDR1 MDHEN and CDR2 SYDVKM. The CDR3 covers 12 residues. The V end lost 5 bases, the J end lost 9 bases, and 11 bases lay between the germline ends. This CDR3 reads CASSPDTPPQHF. The CDR3 DNA is TGTGCCAGCAGTCCTGACACGCCGCCCCAGCATTTT.

CDR3 coding DNA: TGCAGCGTTGAAGACTCCGGGGAAAGGGAAAAACTGTTTTTT. Residues: CSVEDSGEREKLFF. The V and J genes are TRBV29-1 and TRBJ1-4, with D hard to call. The CDR3 loop spans 14 amino acids. CDR1 and CDR2 from the germline V gene are SQVTM and ANQGSEA. V gave up 0 bases and J gave up 8 bases, with 13 bases separating them.